These 26 T cell receptor beta chains share one sample of origin, sequenced in a study of blood T cell repertoires in COVID-19. This table comes from immunoSEQ multiplex PCR, and its TCRdb copy is limited to in-frame clones, with some not included. The sample lists approximately 25,000 clones; approximately 78% were seen once. The sequenced sample was peripheral blood. These receptors were collected from a woman in her seventies with COVID-19, enrolled during active disease.

V and J are TRBV10-3 and TRBJ1-1; 7 bases map to TRBD1. The CDR3 totals 14 residues. Looked up from germline, CDR1 is ENHRY and CDR2 is SYGVKD. After removal of 6 bases from V and 1 base from J, the junction contained 5 bases not matched to a gene. CDR3 sequence reads: CAISWDSGNTEAFF. For the CDR3, the DNA is TGTGCCATCAGCTGGGACAGCGGGAACACTGAAGCTTTCTTT.

This clone was seen more than once but under ten times. V usage is TRBV7-9 and J usage is TRBJ1-2; 8 bases are shared with TRBD1. The CDR3 extends over 16 amino acids. Trimming at V came to 5 bases and at J to 2 bases, leaving 10 bases not matched to a gene. Germline V gene data show CDR1 as SEHNR and CDR2 as FQNEAQ (reference sequence). For the CDR3, the DNA is TGTGCCAGCAGCGGAATGCGGGGACAGGCGAACTATGGCTACACCTTC. Translated: CASSGMRGQANYGYTF.

The chain recombines TRBV29-1 with TRBJ2-5, with 11 bases that match TRBD1. The CDR3 totals 14 residues. The V and J ends lost 5 bases and 3 bases, in that order; junction bases with no gene match: 5. Germline loops: CDR1 SQVTM, CDR2 ANQGSEA. CDR3 region: CSVRPGQGEETQYF. The CDR3 bases are TGCAGCGTTCGCCCGGGACAGGGGGAAGAGACCCAGTACTTC. The complete variable domain, with remaining parts taken from reference TRBV29-1 and TRBJ2-5, reads SAVISQKPSRDICQRGTSLTIQCQVDSQVTMMFWYRQQPGQSLTLIATANQGSEATYESGFVIDKFPISRPNLTFSTLTVSNMSPEDSSIYLCSVRPGQGEETQYFGPGTRLLVL.

The gene calls are TRBV2 and TRBJ2-1, with 9 bases fitting TRBD1. The V segment lost 6 bases and the J segment 9 bases; nucleotides outside the gene matches: 9. CDR1 is SNHLY and CDR2 is FYNNEI in the germline V gene. CDR3 size: 14 residues. The CDR3 DNA reads as TGTGCCAGCAGACCTACAGGGGGCCGGGGTGAGCAGTTCTTC. Protein product: CASRPTGGRGEQFF.

This chain links TRBV7-9 with TRBJ2-1, with 10 positions matching TRBD2. The CDR3 contains 16 residues. Trimming removed 1 base from V and 4 bases from J; junction bases left unmatched: 4. Germline-derived CDR1 and CDR2 are SEHNR and FQNEAQ (reference sequence). CDR3 sequence (DNA): TGTGCCAGCAGCTTAGGGATAGCGGGGGGATACAATGAGCAGTTCTTC. It specifies CASSLGIAGGYNEQFF.

The chain is built from TRBV10-3 and TRBJ2-6; D may be TRBD2 (7 bases). Looked up from germline, CDR1 is ENHRY and CDR2 is SYGVKD. This CDR3 has 21 amino acids. The V end was cut by 3 bases, the J end by 2 bases, with 26 bases between. This CDR3 reads CAISDGVGRGGAIAGANVLTF. The CDR3 DNA follows: TGTGCCATCAGTGATGGGGTCGGGCGCGGGGGCGCGATAGCTGGGGCCAACGTCCTGACTTTC.

This clone was counted only a few times. The chain is built from TRBV12-3 or TRBV12-4 and TRBJ2-7; 7 bases line up with TRBD2. There are 13 residues in the CDR3. Trimming at V came to 5 bases and at J to 7 bases, leaving 8 bases not matched to a gene. For the CDR3, the DNA is TGTGCCAGCAGTGGAGGGACCGGGAGGGAGCAGTACTTC. Its protein product is CASSGGTGREQYF.

This clone was observed a single time. The chain links TRBV11-2 to TRBJ1-1; D is perhaps TRBD1 (5 bases). The CDR3 is 13 residues long. With 5 bases removed from V and 0 bases from J, the gap between germline ends came to 7 bases. From germline, CDR1 is SGHAT and CDR2 FQNNGV. For the CDR3, the DNA is TGTGCCAGCAGCACGACAGTGAACACTGAAGCTTTCTTT. It codes for CASSTTVNTEAFF.

The CDR3 DNA sequence: TGTGCCAGCAGCCCCCGTTCGGACGGGGGGCAGCCCCAGCATTTT. Residues: CASSPRSDGGQPQHF. The genes are TRBV4-2 and TRBJ1-5; D is perhaps TRBD1 (5 bases). Germline-derived CDR1 and CDR2 are LGHNA and YNFKEQ. The CDR3 is 15 amino acids. V was shortened by 4 bases and J by 7 bases, with 17 bases between the two germline ends.

This chain joins TRBV7-9 and TRBJ2-3, with TRBD2 matching 9 bases. The junction had 18 bases not matched to a gene; V was cut back by 5 bases and J by 6 bases. This CDR3 contains 18 residues. Germline assignment: CDR1 SEHNR and CDR2 FQNEAQ (reference sequence). This CDR3 reads CASSPKRRLAEPGDTQYF. CDR3 nucleotides: TGTGCCAGCAGCCCCAAACGCCGACTAGCGGAACCTGGGGATACGCAGTATTTT.

V and J are TRBV14 and TRBJ2-2; unclear D gene. Germline CDR1 reads SGHDN; CDR2 reads FVKESK. Trimming took 0 bases from V and 8 from J, leaving 4 bases between them. The CDR3 covers 12 residues. This CDR3 reads CASSQDSGELFF. DNA for the CDR3: TGTGCCAGCAGCCAAGATAGTGGGGAGCTGTTTTTT.

V and J are TRBV6-2 or TRBV6-3 and TRBJ1-2; D is possibly TRBD1 (6 bases). CDR1 and CDR2 from the germline V gene are MNHEY and SVGEGT. V was pared by 6 bases and J by 3 bases, with 14 bases between. The CDR3 runs to 14 residues. CDR3 loop: CASSPRTEHYGYTF. The CDR3 nucleotides read TGTGCCAGCAGCCCGAGGACAGAGCACTATGGCTACACCTTC.

The rearrangement joins TRBV5-1 to TRBJ1-1; D may be TRBD1 (6 bases). The germline V and J ends were trimmed by 4 bases and 2 bases, with 9 bases remaining between them. CDR1 is SGHRS and CDR2 is YFSETQ in the germline V gene. This CDR3 is 13 amino acids long. CDR3 in DNA: TGCGCCAGCAGCCAGGGGTTCAACACTGAAGCTTTCTTT. Translating gives CASSQGFNTEAFF.

The V gene is TRBV5-1, the J gene TRBJ1-1; D gene ambiguous. This CDR3 has 16 amino acids. The germline V and J ends were trimmed by 3 bases and 0 bases, with 15 bases remaining between them. Germline lookup yields CDR1 SGHRS and CDR2 YFSETQ. The CDR3 spells CASSYASSGVNTEAFF. CDR3 sequence (DNA): TGCGCCAGCAGCTATGCCTCTTCGGGAGTGAACACTGAAGCTTTCTTT.

V usage is TRBV19 and J usage is TRBJ1-3; 7 bases are shared with TRBD1. This CDR3 is built from 14 residues. Germline V gives CDR1 LNHDA, CDR2 SQIVND (reference sequence). The junction had 4 bases not matched to a gene; V was cut back by 6 bases and J by 2 bases. Here the CDR3 reads CASRDRRTGNTIYF. CDR3 in DNA: TGTGCCAGTAGGGACAGGAGGACTGGAAACACCATATATTTT.

The chain is built from TRBV11-3 and TRBJ2-6; TRBD1 agrees at 7 bases. Germline lookup yields CDR1 SGHNT and CDR2 YENEEA. CDR3 length: 17 amino acids. Trimming cost V 5 bases and J 3 bases; bases outside gene matches: 10. The CDR3: CASSPSITGVGANVLTF. Written as DNA, the CDR3 is TGTGCCAGCAGCCCGTCTATAACAGGGGTTGGGGCCAACGTCCTGACTTTC.

The chain combines TRBV5-5 with TRBJ1-2, with 9 bases aligning to TRBD1. The germline V gene encodes CDR1 SGHKS and CDR2 YYEKEE (reference sequence). The junction had 18 bases not matched to a gene; V was cut back by 4 bases and J by 2 bases. The CDR3 runs 19 residues. The CDR3 coding sequence is TGTGCCAGCAGCCAAACCGAGGGAGTTCGGGACAGGGTCAACTATGGCTACACCTTC. Residues: CASSQTEGVRDRVNYGYTF. The whole variable domain, remainder taken from reference TRBV5-5 and TRBJ1-2, is DAGVTQSPTHLIKTRGQQVTLRCSPISGHKSVSWYQQVLGQGPQFIFQYYEKEERGRGNFPDRFSARQFPNYSSELNVNALLLGDSALYLCASSQTEGVRDRVNYGYTFGSGTRLTVV.

This clone was picked up a small number of times. The chain is built from TRBV5-1 and TRBJ1-1; D gene ambiguous. Trimming took 2 bases from V and 0 from J, leaving 5 bases between them. CDR1 is SGHRS, CDR2 YFSETQ, per germline. The CDR3 length is 13 residues. The CDR3 loop reads CASSFLLNTEAFF. CDR3 coding DNA: TGCGCCAGCAGCTTTCTCTTGAACACTGAAGCTTTCTTT.

The V and J genes are TRBV5-6 and TRBJ1-1, with 7 bases lining up with TRBD1. CDR1 SGHDT and CDR2 YYEEEE come from the germline V gene. The CDR3 has 13 residues. V was pared by 4 bases and J by 5 bases, with 5 bases of the junction left unmatched. CDR3 bases: TGTGCCAGCAGCCCGACAGGGAGAACTGAAGCTTTCTTT. It specifies CASSPTGRTEAFF.

The J gene is TRBJ1-2, the V gene TRBV19; TRBD1 agrees at 7 bases. V was pared by 9 bases and J by 4 bases, with 14 bases of the junction left unmatched. Germline values: CDR1 LNHDA, CDR2 SQIVND (reference sequence). This CDR3 is 15 amino acids long. CDR3 DNA: TGTGCCAGCCGAGATGCGACAGGGAGGAGCTATGGCTACACCTTC. Encoded protein: CASRDATGRSYGYTF. The variable domain in full, completed from reference TRBV19 and TRBJ1-2, reads DGGITQSPKYLFRKEGQNVTLSCEQNLNHDAMYWYRQDPGQGLRLIYYSQIVNDFQKGDIAEGYSVSREKKESFPLTVTSAQKNPTAFYLCASRDATGRSYGYTFGSGTRLTVV.

This chain joins TRBV24-1 and TRBJ1-5; TRBD1 matches at 7 bases. Per the germline V gene, CDR1 is KGHDR and CDR2 is SFDVKD. J gave up 3 bases and V 5 bases, and 6 bases lay outside the gene matches. The CDR3 covers 15 residues. The CDR3 DNA sequence: TGTGCCACCAGTGCCGGGGGACAGACCAATCAGCCCCAGCATTTT. Protein product: CATSAGGQTNQPQHF.

The chain employs TRBV12-3 or TRBV12-4 and TRBJ2-7, with D unclear. Trimming pared 5 bases from V and 2 bases from J, leaving 10 bases between. The CDR3 length is 13 residues. The CDR3 spells CASSPLLPYEQYF. The CDR3 nucleotides are TGTGCCAGCAGTCCCCTCCTCCCCTACGAGCAGTACTTC.

The V gene is TRBV7-9, the J gene TRBJ2-5; D is undetermined. V lost 5 bases, J lost 9 bases, and 13 bases lay in between. Germline CDR1 reads SEHNR; CDR2 reads FQNEAQ (reference sequence). The CDR3 is 12 residues long. CDR3 residues: CASSASIGAQYF. Here the CDR3 DNA reads TGTGCCAGCAGCGCAAGCATCGGTGCCCAGTACTTC.

The V gene is TRBV6-4, the J gene TRBJ2-1, with a possible D match to TRBD2 (6 bases). The CDR3 contains 15 residues. CDR1 MRHNA and CDR2 SNTAGT come from the germline V gene. Trimming took 3 bases from V and 4 from J, leaving 13 bases between them. The chain's CDR3 is CASSEEGGRYNEQFF. CDR3 coding DNA: TGTGCCAGCAGTGAGGAGGGAGGCAGATACAATGAGCAGTTCTTC.

The chain joins TRBV28 to TRBJ1-5; D is ambiguous. V shed 5 bases and J shed 8 bases, with 10 bases lying between them. The CDR3 loop spans 12 amino acids. Germline V gene sequence: CDR1 MDHEN, CDR2 SYDVKM. CDR3 sequence reads: CASSVRVKPQHF. Here the CDR3 DNA reads TGTGCCAGCAGTGTCCGGGTCAAGCCCCAGCATTTT.

This clone was seen a handful of times. The germline gene is not matched at one end of the junction; a read error may be the cause. The rearrangement uses TRBV19 and TRBJ1-1, with 8 bases that match TRBD1. CDR3 length: 11 amino acids. Germline V gene sequence: CDR1 LNHDA, CDR2 SQIVND (reference sequence). CDR3 protein: CASSIGTGPAF. The CDR3 bases are TGTGCCAGTAGTATTGGGACAGGCCCGGCCTTT. The full variable domain, completed using reference TRBV19 and TRBJ1-1, is DGGITQSPKYLFRKEGQNVTLSCEQNLNHDAMYWYRQDPGQGLRLIYYSQIVNDFQKGDIAEGYSVSREKKESFPLTVTSAQKNPTAFYLCASSIGTGPAFGQGTRLTVV.